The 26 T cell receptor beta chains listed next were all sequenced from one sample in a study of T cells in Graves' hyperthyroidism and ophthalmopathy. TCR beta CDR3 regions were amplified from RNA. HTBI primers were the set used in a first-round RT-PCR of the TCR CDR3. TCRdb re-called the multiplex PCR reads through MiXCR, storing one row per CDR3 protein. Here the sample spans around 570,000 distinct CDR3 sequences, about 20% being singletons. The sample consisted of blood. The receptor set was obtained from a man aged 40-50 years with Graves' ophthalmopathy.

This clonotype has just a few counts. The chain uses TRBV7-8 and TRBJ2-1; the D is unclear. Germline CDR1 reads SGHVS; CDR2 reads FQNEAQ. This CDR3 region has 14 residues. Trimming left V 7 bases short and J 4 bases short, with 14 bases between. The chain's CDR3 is CASTGVRSYNEQFF. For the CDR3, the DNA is TGTGCCAGCACAGGAGTGAGGTCTTACAATGAGCAGTTCTTC. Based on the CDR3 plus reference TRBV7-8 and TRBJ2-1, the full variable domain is GAGVSQSPRYKVAKRGQDVALRCDPISGHVSLFWYQQALGQGPEFLTYFQNEAQLDKSGLPSDRFFAERPEGSVSTLKIQRTQQEDSAVYLCASTGVRSYNEQFFGPGTRLTVL.

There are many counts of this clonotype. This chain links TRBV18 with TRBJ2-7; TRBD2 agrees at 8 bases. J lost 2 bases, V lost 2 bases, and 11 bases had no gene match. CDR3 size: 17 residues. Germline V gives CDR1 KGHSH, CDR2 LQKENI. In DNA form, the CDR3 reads TGTGCCAGCTCACCAGGGGCTAGCGGGCGACCCGCCTACGAGCAGTACTTC. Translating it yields CASSPGASGRPAYEQYF.

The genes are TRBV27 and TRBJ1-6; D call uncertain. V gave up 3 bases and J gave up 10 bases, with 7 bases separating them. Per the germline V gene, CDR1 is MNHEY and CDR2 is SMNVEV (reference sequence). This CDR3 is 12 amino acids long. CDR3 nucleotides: TGTGCCAGCAGTTTTTTGTCCTCACCCCTCCACTTT. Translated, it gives CASSFLSSPLHF.

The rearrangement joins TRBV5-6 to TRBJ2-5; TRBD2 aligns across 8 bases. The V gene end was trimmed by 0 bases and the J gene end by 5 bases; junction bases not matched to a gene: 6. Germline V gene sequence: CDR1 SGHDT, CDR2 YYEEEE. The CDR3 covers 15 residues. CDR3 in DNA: TGTGCCAGCAGCTTGGTTGTAGCGGGGCAGGAGACCCAGTACTTC. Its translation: CASSLVVAGQETQYF. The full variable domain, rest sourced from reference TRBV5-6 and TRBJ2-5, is DAGVTQSPTHLIKTRGQQVTLRCSPKSGHDTVSWYQQALGQGPQFIFQYYEEEERQRGNFPDRFSGHQFPNYSSELNVNALLLGDSALYLCASSLVVAGQETQYFGPGTRLLVL.

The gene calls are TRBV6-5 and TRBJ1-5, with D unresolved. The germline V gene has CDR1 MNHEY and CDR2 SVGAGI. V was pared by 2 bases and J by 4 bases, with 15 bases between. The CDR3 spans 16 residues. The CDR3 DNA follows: TGTGCCAGCAGTTACCCCGGCCTCGCCAGGAATCAGCCCCAGCATTTT. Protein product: CASSYPGLARNQPQHF.

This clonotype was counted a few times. The CDR3 DNA reads as TGTGCCAGCAGTTCATTTCTGGGCTCCTACAATGAGCAGTTCTTC. It is translated as CASSSFLGSYNEQFF. The chain has TRBV12-3 or TRBV12-4 and TRBJ2-1; D gene ambiguous. This CDR3 has 15 amino acids. V lost 4 bases to trimming and J lost 0 bases, with 10 bases between them.

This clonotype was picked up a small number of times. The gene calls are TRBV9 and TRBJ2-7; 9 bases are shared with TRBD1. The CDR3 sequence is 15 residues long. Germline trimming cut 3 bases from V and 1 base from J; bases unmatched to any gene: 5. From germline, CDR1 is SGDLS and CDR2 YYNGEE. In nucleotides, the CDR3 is TGTGCCAGCAGCGCGACCGGGACAGGGTCCTACGAGCAGTACTTC. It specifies CASSATGTGSYEQYF.

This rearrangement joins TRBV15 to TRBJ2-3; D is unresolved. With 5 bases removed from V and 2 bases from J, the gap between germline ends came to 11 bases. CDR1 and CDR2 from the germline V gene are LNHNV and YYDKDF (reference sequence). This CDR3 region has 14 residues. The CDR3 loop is CATSEQISTDTQYF. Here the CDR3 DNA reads TGTGCCACCAGCGAACAAATTTCCACAGATACGCAGTATTTT.

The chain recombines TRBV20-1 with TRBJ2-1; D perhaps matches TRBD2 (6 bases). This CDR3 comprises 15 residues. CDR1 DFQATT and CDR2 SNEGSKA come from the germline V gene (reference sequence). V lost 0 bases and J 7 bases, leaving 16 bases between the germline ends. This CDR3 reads CSARDSALAGNEQFF. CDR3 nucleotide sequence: TGCAGTGCTAGAGATTCTGCACTAGCTGGGAATGAGCAGTTCTTC.

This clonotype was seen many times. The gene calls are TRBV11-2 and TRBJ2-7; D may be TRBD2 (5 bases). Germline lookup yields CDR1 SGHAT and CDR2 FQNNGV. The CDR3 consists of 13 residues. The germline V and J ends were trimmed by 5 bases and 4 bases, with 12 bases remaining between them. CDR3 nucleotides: TGTGCCAGCAGCGAGGGATTTACGTACGAGCAGTACTTC. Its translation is CASSEGFTYEQYF.

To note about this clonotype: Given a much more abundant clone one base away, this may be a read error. CDR3 region: CASSKELAGSLYNEQFF. CDR3 bases: TGTGCCAGCAGTAAAGAACTAGCGGGGAGCCTATACAATGAGCAGTTCTTC. V gene TRBV2 combines with J gene TRBJ2-1; 10 nucleotides align to TRBD2. CDR1 SNHLY and CDR2 FYNNEI come from the germline V gene. The V and J ends lost 5 bases and 4 bases, in that order; junction bases with no gene match: 11. CDR3 length: 17 residues.

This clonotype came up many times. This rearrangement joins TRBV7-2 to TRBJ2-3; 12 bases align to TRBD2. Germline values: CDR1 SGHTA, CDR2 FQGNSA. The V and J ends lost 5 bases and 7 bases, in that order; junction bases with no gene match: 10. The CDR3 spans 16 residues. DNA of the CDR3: TGTGCCAGCAGCCCCCCTAGCGGGAGGGCCGTGTATACGCAGTATTTT. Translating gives CASSPPSGRAVYTQYF.

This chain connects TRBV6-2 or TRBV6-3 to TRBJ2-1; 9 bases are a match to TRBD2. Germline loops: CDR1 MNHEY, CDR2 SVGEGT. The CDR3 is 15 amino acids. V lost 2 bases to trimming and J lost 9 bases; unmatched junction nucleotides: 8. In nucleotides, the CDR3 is TGTGCCAGCAGTTACAGGCTAGCGGGATTTGGTGAGCAGTTCTTC. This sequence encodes CASSYRLAGFGEQFF.

CDR3 region: CASRPGGETLWENTEAFF. DNA for the CDR3: TGTGCCAGCAGACCCGGTGGAGAAACACTATGGGAAAACACTGAAGCTTTCTTT. This chain links TRBV5-8 with TRBJ1-1; D is unresolved. The CDR3 totals 18 residues. V was cut by 5 bases and J by 2 bases, with 25 bases left in between. CDR1 and CDR2 from the germline V gene are SGHTS and YDEGEE.

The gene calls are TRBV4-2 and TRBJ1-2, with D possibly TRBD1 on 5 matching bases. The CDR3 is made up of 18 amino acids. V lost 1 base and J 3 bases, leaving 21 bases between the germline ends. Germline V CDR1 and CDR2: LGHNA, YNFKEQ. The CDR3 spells CASSQGAGISATYYGYTF. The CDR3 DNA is TGTGCCAGCAGCCAAGGGGCAGGGATTTCAGCGACCTACTATGGCTACACCTTC.

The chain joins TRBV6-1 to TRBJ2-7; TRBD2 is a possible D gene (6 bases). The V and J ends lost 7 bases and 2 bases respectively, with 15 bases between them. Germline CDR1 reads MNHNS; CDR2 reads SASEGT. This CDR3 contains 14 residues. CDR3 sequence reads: CASILEGLPYEQYF. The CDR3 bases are TGTGCCAGCATATTGGAGGGCTTGCCCTACGAGCAGTACTTC.

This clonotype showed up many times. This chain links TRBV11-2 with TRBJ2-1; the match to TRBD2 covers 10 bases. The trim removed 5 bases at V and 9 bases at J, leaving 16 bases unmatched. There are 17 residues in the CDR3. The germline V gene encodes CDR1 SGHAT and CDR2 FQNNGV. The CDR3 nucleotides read TGTGCCAGCAGCCCCGCCGGGGGGAGCGGGGGGGCCGCTGAGCAGTTCTTC. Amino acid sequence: CASSPAGGSGGAAEQFF.

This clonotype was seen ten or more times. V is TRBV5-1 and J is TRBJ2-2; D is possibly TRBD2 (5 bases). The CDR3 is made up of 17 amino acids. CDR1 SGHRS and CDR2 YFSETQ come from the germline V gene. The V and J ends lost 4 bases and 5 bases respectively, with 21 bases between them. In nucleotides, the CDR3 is TGCGCCAGCAGCCCCTATTCGGTCTCACCGGGGACCGGGGAGCTGTTTTTT. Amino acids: CASSPYSVSPGTGELFF.

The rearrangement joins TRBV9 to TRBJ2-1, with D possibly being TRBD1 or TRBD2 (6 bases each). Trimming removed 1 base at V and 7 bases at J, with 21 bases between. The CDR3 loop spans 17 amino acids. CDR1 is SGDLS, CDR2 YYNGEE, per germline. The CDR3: CASSVRAGGGLDNEQFF. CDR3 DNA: TGTGCCAGCAGCGTAAGGGCTGGAGGGGGGCTTGATAATGAGCAGTTCTTC.

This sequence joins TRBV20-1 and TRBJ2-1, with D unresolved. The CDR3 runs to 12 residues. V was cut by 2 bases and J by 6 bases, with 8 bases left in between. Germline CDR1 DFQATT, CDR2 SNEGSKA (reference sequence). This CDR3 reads CSARLVGNEQFF. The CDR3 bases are TGCAGTGCTAGACTAGTCGGCAATGAGCAGTTCTTC.

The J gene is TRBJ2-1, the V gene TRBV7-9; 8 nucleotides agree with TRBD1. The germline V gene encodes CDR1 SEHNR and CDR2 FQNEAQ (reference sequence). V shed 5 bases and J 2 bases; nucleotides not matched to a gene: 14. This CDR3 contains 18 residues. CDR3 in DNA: TGTGCCAGCAGCCTAAATACCCTAGGACAGGGACCCTACAATGAGCAGTTCTTC. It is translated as CASSLNTLGQGPYNEQFF. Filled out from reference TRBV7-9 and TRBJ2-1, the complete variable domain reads DTGVSQNPRHKITKRGQNVTFRCDPISEHNRLYWYRQTLGQGPEFLTYFQNEAQLEKSRLLSDRFSAERPKGSFSTLEIQRTEQGDSAMYLCASSLNTLGQGPYNEQFFGPGTRLTVL.

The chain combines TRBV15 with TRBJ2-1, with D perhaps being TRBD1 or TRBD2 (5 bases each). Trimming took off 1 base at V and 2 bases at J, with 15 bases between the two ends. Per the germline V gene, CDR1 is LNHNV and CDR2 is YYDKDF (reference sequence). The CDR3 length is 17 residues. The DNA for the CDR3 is TGTGCCACCAGCAGAGGGTCCTACGGGGCCCCCTACAATGAGCAGTTCTTC. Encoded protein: CATSRGSYGAPYNEQFF.

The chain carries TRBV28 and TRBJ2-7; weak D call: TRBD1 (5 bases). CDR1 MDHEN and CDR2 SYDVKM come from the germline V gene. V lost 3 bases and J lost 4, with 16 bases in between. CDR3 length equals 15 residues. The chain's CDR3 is CASSLPLQGPYEQYF. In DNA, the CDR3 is TGTGCCAGCAGTTTGCCGCTCCAGGGCCCATACGAGCAGTACTTC.

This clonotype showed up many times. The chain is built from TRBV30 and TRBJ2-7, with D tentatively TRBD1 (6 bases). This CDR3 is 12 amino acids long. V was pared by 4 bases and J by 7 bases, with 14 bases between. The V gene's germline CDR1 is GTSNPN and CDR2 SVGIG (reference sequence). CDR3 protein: CAWTTGPYEQYF. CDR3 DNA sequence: TGTGCCTGGACGACAGGTCCTTATGAGCAGTACTTC.

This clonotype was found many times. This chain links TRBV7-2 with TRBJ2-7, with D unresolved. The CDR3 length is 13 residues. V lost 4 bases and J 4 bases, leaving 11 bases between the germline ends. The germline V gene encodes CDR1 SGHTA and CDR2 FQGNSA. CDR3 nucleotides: TGTGCCAGCAGCTCTAGGGTTCTTTACGAGCAGTACTTC. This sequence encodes CASSSRVLYEQYF.

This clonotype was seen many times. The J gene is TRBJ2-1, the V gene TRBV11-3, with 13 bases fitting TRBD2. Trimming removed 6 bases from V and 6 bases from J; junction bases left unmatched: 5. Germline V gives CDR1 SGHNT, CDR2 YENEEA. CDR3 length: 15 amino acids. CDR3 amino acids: CASRSGTSGANEQFF. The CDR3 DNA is TGTGCCAGCAGGTCCGGGACTAGCGGGGCCAATGAGCAGTTCTTC.